The 23 T cell receptor beta chains below all came from one sample that was sequenced in a study of T cell responses to AZD1222 COVID-19 vaccine. The protocol was immunoSEQ multiplex PCR, while the TCRdb copy is restricted to in-frame clones and leaves out a portion. The data contain 86,000 or so clones, just over 90% of them singletons. The source material was peripheral blood, sampled on day 0 of MenACWY control vaccination. The receptor source for this set is an adult in good health.

The rearrangement joins TRBV27 to TRBJ1-5; no definite D call. The CDR3 has 12 residues. Germline V gene data show CDR1 as MNHEY and CDR2 as SMNVEV (reference sequence). V was trimmed by 4 bases and J by 6 bases, leaving 7 bases between them. In DNA form, the CDR3 reads TGTGCCAGCAGTTCCCCCGGTCAGCCCCAGCATTTT. As protein: CASSSPGQPQHF.

The V and J genes are TRBV28 and TRBJ2-7; TRBD2 aligns across 12 bases. CDR1 and CDR2 (germline): MDHEN, SYDVKM. This CDR3 is 13 amino acids long. The CDR3 loop reads CASSERTSGKTGV. The DNA of the CDR3 is TGTGCCAGCAGTGAGAGGACTAGCGGGAAAACCGGTGTC.

This sequence joins TRBV29-1 and TRBJ2-1; the D is unclear. This CDR3 region has 12 residues. V was trimmed by 6 bases and J by 6 bases, leaving 12 bases between them. Germline CDR1 reads SQVTM; CDR2 reads ANQGSEA. CDR3 region: CSVSSTPNEQFF. The CDR3 DNA reads as TGCAGCGTCTCTTCCACCCCCAATGAGCAGTTCTTC.

This rearrangement joins TRBV5-1 to TRBJ2-5; no definite D call. Germline V CDR1 and CDR2: SGHRS, YFSETQ. The V gene lost 0 bases and the J gene lost 3 bases, with 9 bases spanning the gap. This CDR3 region has 14 residues. CDR3 in amino acids: CASSLVGYEETQYF. CDR3 nucleotide sequence: TGCGCCAGCAGCTTGGTCGGTTATGAAGAGACCCAGTACTTC.

The rearrangement uses TRBV19 and TRBJ2-1; D perhaps matches TRBD2 (6 bases). Germline V gene sequence: CDR1 LNHDA, CDR2 SQIVND (reference sequence). Trimming removed 6 bases at V and 3 bases at J, with 12 bases between. This CDR3 spans 14 amino acids. In nucleotides, the CDR3 is TGTGCCAGTAGGAGAAGCGGGCACTACAATGAGCAGTTCTTC. Translating it yields CASRRSGHYNEQFF.

The rearrangement joins TRBV7-2 to TRBJ1-2; TRBD1 is a possible D gene (5 bases). V was trimmed by 4 bases and J by 7 bases, leaving 16 bases between them. The CDR3 extends over 14 amino acids. Germline V CDR1 and CDR2: SGHTA, FQGNSA. The CDR3 DNA sequence: TGTGCCAGCAGCTCCCGGAGAGGGGAGGGTGGCTACACCTTC. Protein: CASSSRRGEGGYTF.

The rearrangement links TRBV10-3 to TRBJ2-1; 11 bases fit TRBD1. Germline V CDR1 and CDR2: ENHRY, SYGVKD. The CDR3 has 15 residues. The ends lost 0 bases at V and 7 bases at J; junction bases unmatched: 2. The CDR3 here is CAISESGTGGNEQFF. The CDR3 bases are TGTGCCATCAGTGAGTCTGGGACAGGGGGGAATGAGCAGTTCTTC.

The chain is built from TRBV19 and TRBJ2-2; 10 positions agree with TRBD2. V shed 7 bases and J 6 bases; nucleotides not matched to a gene: 8. The CDR3 covers 15 residues. CDR1 and CDR2 (germline): LNHDA, SQIVND (reference sequence). The CDR3 reads CASTPSGRRAGELFF. DNA for the CDR3: TGTGCCAGTACTCCTAGCGGGAGAAGGGCCGGGGAGCTGTTTTTT. Filled out from reference TRBV19 and TRBJ2-2, the complete variable domain reads DGGITQSPKYLFRKEGQNVTLSCEQNLNHDAMYWYRQDPGQGLRLIYYSQIVNDFQKGDIAEGYSVSREKKESFPLTVTSAQKNPTAFYLCASTPSGRRAGELFFGEGSRLTVL.

The chain is built from TRBV11-2 and TRBJ2-1; 10 nucleotides match TRBD2. Germline V lookup: CDR1 SGHAT, CDR2 FQNNGV. CDR3 length: 14 residues. The J segment lost 8 bases and the V segment lost 1 base, leaving 2 bases of the junction unmatched. The chain's CDR3 is CASSLGSGRDEQFF. In nucleotides, the CDR3 is TGTGCCAGCAGCTTAGGCAGCGGGAGGGATGAGCAGTTCTTC.

The chain recombines TRBV7-2 with TRBJ2-7, with 7 bases lining up with TRBD2. This CDR3 is 11 amino acids long. With 10 bases clipped from V and 3 bases from J, the junction kept 3 bases outside the gene matches. Germline lookup yields CDR1 SGHTA and CDR2 FQGNSA. The CDR3: CAIKRGYEQYF. In DNA, the CDR3 is TGTGCCATAAAGCGGGGCTACGAGCAGTACTTC. Filled out from reference TRBV7-2 and TRBJ2-7, the complete variable domain reads GAGVSQSPSNKVTEKGKDVELRCDPISGHTALYWYRQSLGQGLEFLIYFQGNSAPDKSGLPSDRFSAERTGGSVSTLTIQRTQQEDSAVYLCAIKRGYEQYFGPGTRLTVT.

The chain uses TRBV5-5 and TRBJ1-4; no reliable D call. V dropped 7 bases and J dropped 0 bases, with 16 bases sitting between them. The germline V gene encodes CDR1 SGHKS and CDR2 YYEKEE (reference sequence). The CDR3 sequence is 16 residues long. The CDR3 loop is CASGLTVGTTNEKLFF. DNA of the CDR3: TGTGCCAGCGGGTTAACTGTAGGGACAACTAATGAAAAACTGTTTTTT.

This clone occurred a few times. The J gene is TRBJ1-1, the V gene TRBV11-2, with D perhaps TRBD1 (6 bases). V was shortened by 0 bases and J by 11 bases, with 13 bases between the two germline ends. The germline CDR1 and CDR2 sequences are SGHAT and FQNNGV. The length of the CDR3 is 13 residues. DNA of the CDR3: TGTGCCAGCAGCTTAGATCAGGGGCGTTGGGCTTTCTTT. This translates into CASSLDQGRWAFF.

The table lists this clone with a count of one. The chain recombines TRBV19 with TRBJ2-1; D is ambiguous. Germline CDR1 LNHDA, CDR2 SQIVND (reference sequence). V lost 7 bases and J lost 4, with 14 bases in between. The CDR3 is 14 amino acids. CDR3 DNA: TGTGCCAGTAACCCCCTCCCGGAGTACAATGAGCAGTTCTTC. Amino acids: CASNPLPEYNEQFF.

The chain has TRBV30 and TRBJ1-3; no reliable D call. In germline, CDR1 is GTSNPN, CDR2 SVGIG (reference sequence). V shed 5 bases and J shed 4 bases, with 15 bases lying between them. The CDR3 has 14 residues. The CDR3 reads CAWLGRSSGNTIYF. The CDR3 DNA reads as TGTGCCTGGTTAGGGCGGAGCTCGGGAAACACCATATATTTT.

The chain carries TRBV4-1 and TRBJ2-5, with D unclear. CDR1 MGHRA and CDR2 YSYEKL come from the germline V gene. V lost 3 bases and J 2 bases, leaving 4 bases between the germline ends. This CDR3 spans 12 amino acids. CDR3 coding DNA: TGCGCCAGCAGCCAGGCACAAGAGACCCAGTACTTC. It encodes CASSQAQETQYF.

The chain combines TRBV27 with TRBJ2-7; D tentatively fits TRBD1 or TRBD2 (5 bases each). The CDR3 has 13 residues. Germline V gene data show CDR1 as MNHEY and CDR2 as SMNVEV (reference sequence). Trimming removed 6 bases from V and 6 bases from J, with 15 bases in between. This CDR3 is CASSPIGALEQYF. For the CDR3, the DNA is TGTGCCAGCAGCCCCATCGGGGCCCTCGAGCAGTACTTC.

About this clone itself: Other DNA sequences in this specimen translate into the identical CDR3. The CDR3 is CASSIGNTEAFF. The CDR3 region has the DNA TGTGCCAGTAGTATCGGCAACACTGAAGCTTTCTTT. This chain links TRBV19 with TRBJ1-1; unclear D gene. This CDR3 comprises 12 residues. Germline CDR1 and CDR2: LNHDA and SQIVND (reference sequence). Deletions cut 3 bases from V and 2 bases from J, with 4 bases between.

The V call is TRBV12-3 or TRBV12-4, the J call TRBJ1-3, with a possible D match to TRBD1 (6 bases). Trimming pared 6 bases from V and 6 bases from J, leaving 12 bases between. This CDR3 comprises 13 residues. This chain's CDR3 is CASRQTGQNTIYF. CDR3 nucleotide sequence: TGTGCCAGCAGACAAACAGGGCAAAACACCATATATTTT.

V gene TRBV19 combines with J gene TRBJ1-1, with a tentative D call TRBD1 (6 bases). Trimming took off 5 bases at V and 1 base at J, with 11 bases between the two ends. Germline values: CDR1 LNHDA, CDR2 SQIVND (reference sequence). The CDR3 consists of 14 residues. The CDR3 region is CASSEGDTNTEAFF. The CDR3, as DNA: TGTGCCAGTAGTGAGGGGGATACGAACACTGAAGCTTTCTTT.

The chain uses TRBV5-6 and TRBJ1-6; D not certain. The CDR3 has 19 amino acids. The germline V and J ends were trimmed by 1 base and 0 bases, with 17 bases remaining between them. In germline, CDR1 is SGHDT, CDR2 YYEEEE. CDR3 residues: CASSLQMAGRSSYNSPLHF. The DNA for the CDR3 is TGTGCCAGCAGCTTGCAAATGGCCGGCAGGAGCTCCTATAATTCACCCCTCCACTTT.

This clone has a single count. The chain links TRBV5-4 to TRBJ2-5; D remains ambiguous. The germline CDR1 and CDR2 sequences are SGHNT and YYREEE (reference sequence). The CDR3 runs 13 residues. V gave up 2 bases and J gave up 2 bases, with 7 bases separating them. The CDR3 spells CASSFDFQETQYF. The CDR3 coding sequence is TGTGCCAGCAGCTTCGACTTTCAAGAGACCCAGTACTTC.

This chain joins TRBV10-1 and TRBJ1-1; maybe TRBD1 (5 bases). The CDR3 is 14 amino acids. Trimming removed 0 bases at V and 3 bases at J, with 8 bases between. Germline V gives CDR1 WNHNN, CDR2 SYGVQD (reference sequence). This CDR3 reads CASSESTDYTEAFF. The CDR3 DNA sequence: TGCGCCAGCAGTGAGTCGACAGACTACACTGAAGCTTTCTTT.

The V and J genes are TRBV11-1 and TRBJ1-5, with D perhaps matching TRBD1 (6 bases). Germline CDR1 SGHAT, CDR2 FQDESV (reference sequence). V lost 5 bases and J 4 bases, leaving 9 bases between the germline ends. CDR3 size: 13 residues. The CDR3 coding sequence is TGTGCCAGCAGCCCAGGGGCAAATCAGCCCCAGCATTTT. This codes for CASSPGANQPQHF.